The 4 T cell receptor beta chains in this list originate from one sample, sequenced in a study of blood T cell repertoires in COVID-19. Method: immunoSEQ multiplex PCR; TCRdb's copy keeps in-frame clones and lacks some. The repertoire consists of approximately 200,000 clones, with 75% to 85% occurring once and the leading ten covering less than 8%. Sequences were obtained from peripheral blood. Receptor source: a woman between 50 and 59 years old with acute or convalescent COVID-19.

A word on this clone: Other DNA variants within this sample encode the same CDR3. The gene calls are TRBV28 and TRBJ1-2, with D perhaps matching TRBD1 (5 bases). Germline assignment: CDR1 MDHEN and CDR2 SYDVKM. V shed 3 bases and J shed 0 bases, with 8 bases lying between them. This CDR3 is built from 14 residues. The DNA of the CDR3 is TGTGCCAGCAGTTTGGGGGGATCTAACTATGGCTACACCTTC. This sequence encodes CASSLGGSNYGYTF.

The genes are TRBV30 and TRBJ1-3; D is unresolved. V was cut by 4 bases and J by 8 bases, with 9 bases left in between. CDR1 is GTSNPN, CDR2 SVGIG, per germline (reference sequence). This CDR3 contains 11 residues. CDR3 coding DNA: TGTGCCTGGACTGCCAGGTACACCATATATTTT. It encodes CAWTARYTIYF.

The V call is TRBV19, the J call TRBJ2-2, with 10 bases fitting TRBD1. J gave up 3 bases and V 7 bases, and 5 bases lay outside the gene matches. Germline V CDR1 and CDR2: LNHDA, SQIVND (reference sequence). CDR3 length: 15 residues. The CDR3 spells CASKTGQGYTGELFF. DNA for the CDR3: TGTGCCAGTAAAACGGGACAGGGGTACACCGGGGAGCTGTTTTTT.

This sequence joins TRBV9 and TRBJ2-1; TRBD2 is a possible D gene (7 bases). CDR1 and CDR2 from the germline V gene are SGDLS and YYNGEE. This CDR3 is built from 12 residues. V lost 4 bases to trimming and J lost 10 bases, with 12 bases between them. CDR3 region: CASSPPGGEQFF. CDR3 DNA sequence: TGTGCCAGCAGCCCCCCGGGGGGCGAGCAGTTCTTC.